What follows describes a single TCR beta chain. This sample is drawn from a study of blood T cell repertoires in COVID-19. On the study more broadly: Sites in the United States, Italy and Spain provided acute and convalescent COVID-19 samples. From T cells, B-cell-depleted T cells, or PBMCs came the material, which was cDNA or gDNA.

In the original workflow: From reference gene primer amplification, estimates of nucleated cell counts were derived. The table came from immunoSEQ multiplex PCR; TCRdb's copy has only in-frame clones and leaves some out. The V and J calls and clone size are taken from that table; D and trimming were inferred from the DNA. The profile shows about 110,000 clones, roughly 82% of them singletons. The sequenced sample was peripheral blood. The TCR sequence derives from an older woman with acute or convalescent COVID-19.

The DNA for the CDR3 is TGTGCCAGCAGTCTACAGGGGGGAAACACCATATATTTT. Its protein product is CASSLQGGNTIYF. The chain couples TRBV2 to TRBJ1-3; 7 bases align to TRBD1. The germline V gene has CDR1 SNHLY and CDR2 FYNNEI. The trim removed 5 bases at V and 4 bases at J, leaving 2 bases unmatched. CDR3 size: 13 residues. Full variable domain (missing parts from reference TRBV2 and TRBJ1-3): EPEVTQTPSHQVTQMGQEVILRCVPISNHLYFYWYRQILGQKVEFLVSFYNNEISEKSEIFDDQFSVERPDGSNFTLKIRSTKLEDSAMYFCASSLQGGNTIYFGEGSWLTVV.